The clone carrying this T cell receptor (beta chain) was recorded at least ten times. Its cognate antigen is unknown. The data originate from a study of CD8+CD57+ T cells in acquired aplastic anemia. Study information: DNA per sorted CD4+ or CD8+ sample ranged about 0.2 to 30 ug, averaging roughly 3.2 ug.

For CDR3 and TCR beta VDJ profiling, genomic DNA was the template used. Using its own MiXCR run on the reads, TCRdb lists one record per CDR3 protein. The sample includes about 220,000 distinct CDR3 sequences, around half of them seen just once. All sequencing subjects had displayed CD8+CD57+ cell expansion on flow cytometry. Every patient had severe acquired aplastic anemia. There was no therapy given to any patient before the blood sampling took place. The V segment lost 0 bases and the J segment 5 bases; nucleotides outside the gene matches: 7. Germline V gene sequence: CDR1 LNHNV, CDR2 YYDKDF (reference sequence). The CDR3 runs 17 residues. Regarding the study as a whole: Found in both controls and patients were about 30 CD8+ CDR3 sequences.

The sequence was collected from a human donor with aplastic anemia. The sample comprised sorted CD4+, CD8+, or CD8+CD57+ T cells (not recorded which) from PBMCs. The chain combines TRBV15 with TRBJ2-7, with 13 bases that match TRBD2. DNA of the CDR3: TGTGCCACCAGCAGAGACCTGACTAGCGGGGGGTTTGACGAGCAGTACTTC. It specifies CATSRDLTSGGFDEQYF.